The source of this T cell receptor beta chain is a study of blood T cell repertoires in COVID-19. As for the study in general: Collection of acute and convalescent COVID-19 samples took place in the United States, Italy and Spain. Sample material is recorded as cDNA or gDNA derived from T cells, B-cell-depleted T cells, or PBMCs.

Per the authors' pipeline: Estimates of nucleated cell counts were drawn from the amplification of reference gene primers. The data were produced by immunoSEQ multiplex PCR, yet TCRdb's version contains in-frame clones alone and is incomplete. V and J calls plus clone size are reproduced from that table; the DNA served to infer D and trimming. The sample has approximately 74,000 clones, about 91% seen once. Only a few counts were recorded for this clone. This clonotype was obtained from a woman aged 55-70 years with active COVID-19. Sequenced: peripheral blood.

The CDR3 is CASSQYLHYGYTF. The CDR3, as DNA: TGCGCCAGCAGCCAATATCTTCACTATGGCTACACCTTC. This chain joins TRBV4-1 and TRBJ1-2, with D hard to call. CDR3 length equals 13 residues. Trimming took off 2 bases at V and 3 bases at J, with 7 bases between the two ends. In germline, CDR1 is MGHRA, CDR2 YSYEKL.